This T cell receptor (beta chain) was found in a study of Ad26.COV2.S vaccination and SARS-CoV-2 variants (dated by TCRdb to about 2021). With regard to the full study: Donors in the vaccine arm were drawn from COV1001, a multicentre, randomized, double-blind, placebo-controlled phase I-IIa trial testing Ad26.COV2.S in healthy adults. Ad26.COV2.S was administered intramuscularly at a dose of 5x10^10 or 1x10^11 viral particles, either as one shot or as two shots given 56 days apart. Trial participants were randomized into five groups of five: low-dose or high-dose Ad26.COV2.S given once or twice, or placebo on both occasions. Blinding of investigators to trial group allocation was maintained during experiments and outcome assessment. The specificity and breadth of SARS-CoV-2-reactive T cell receptors after Ad26.COV2.S vaccination were assessed by TCRbeta repertoire sequencing. The TCR-sequenced set comprised around 30 samples: around 20 Ad26.COV2.S vaccine recipients, 5 placebo recipients and 8 SARS-CoV-2 convalescent individuals.

The investigation overall reported the following: According to the authors, total T cell responses may have been underestimated by the TCR breadth and depth analyses. After vaccination, substantial breadth of spike-specific CD8+ and CD4+ T cell responses was reported. Ad26.COV2.S recipients had higher spike-specific TCR breadth than placebo recipients (P = 0.0014). Vaccine and placebo recipients had comparable non-spike TCR breadth, which fits with the vaccine containing only spike. Comparing responses between vaccine doses or regimens was not something the study was powered to do.

Sample treatment or condition, as interpreted from the label and publication: around 19 received Ad26.COV2.S at low or high dose, single or two shots; 5 received placebo; per-sample allocation not given. For vaccine and placebo recipients, repertoires were sequenced using samples collected on day 63 after the first injection. Cohort 1b enrolled 25 or so adults aged 18-55 years at a single site in Boston, USA, between 29 July and 7 August 2020. Ad26.COV2.S was a replication-incompetent adenovirus type 26 vector expressing a prefusion-stabilized SARS-CoV-2 spike protein from the original Wuhan strain. The immunoSEQ Assay was the method used to sequence TCRbeta CDR3 regions. After extraction, genomic DNA underwent amplification by bias-controlled multiplex PCR, followed by high-throughput sequencing. The authors processed their data as follows. To quantify the absolute abundance of each unique TCRbeta CDR3 region, sequences were collapsed and filtered. T cell fraction was estimated by normalizing TCRbeta template counts to usable DNA, with usable DNA measured through amplification of reference genes found in all nucleated cells. Repertoire TCRs were annotated as SARS-CoV-2-specific when V gene, CDR3 amino acid sequence and J gene were exactly matched to a known reactive TCR set. The reference SARS-CoV-2 TCR set was obtained from MIRA and was filtered for enrichment in COVID-19-positive ImmuneCODE repertoires, whereby public or cross-reactive TCRs were removed. Using the MIRA antigens, annotated TCRs were further analysed by specific ORF or by position within an ORF. Breadth was defined as annotated unique rearrangements over total unique productive rearrangements; depth was the summed frequency of those rearrangements. TCR breadth was compared between groups using two-sided Wilcoxon rank-sum tests. TCRdb carries this immuneACCESS record with in-frame sequences only. Its versions omit some clonotypes, under half of them owing to an unresolved V gene in the studies checked, with the rest unexplained. Clonal size and the V and J genes are those of that table, whereas D and trimming came from the DNA. This sample holds 240,000 or so clones; roughly 90% were observed only once. The ten largest make up about 11% of the sample.

Counted from cysteine to phenylalanine, this CDR3 has 13 amino acids. CDR3 DNA only is kept here, 39 bases in frame from base 1. Taken from the germline V gene, the CDR1 and CDR2 loops are SGHTA and FQGNSA. Between the V and J ends, shortened by 4 bases and 2 bases respectively, the junction contains 8 bases. For this clone: Its target antigen remains unknown. No much larger clone is present one base from it, and per-base qualities are unavailable.

The chain is assembled from TRBV7-2 and TRBJ2-5, with the D call perhaps TRBD1 or TRBD2, each one matching 5 bases. Here the sequenced sample was peripheral blood, taken in a trial of Ad26.COV2.S vaccine versus placebo. The receptor was isolated from a person between 18 and 65 years old who received the Ad26.COV2.S COVID-19 vaccine or a placebo. The CDR3 loop reads CASSSGPQETQYF. The DNA is TGTGCCAGCAGCTCGGGACCTCAAGAGACCCAGTACTTC.